This T cell receptor (beta chain) was sequenced during a study of tumor-infiltrating lymphocytes in localized non-small cell lung cancer (dated by TCRdb to about 2021). Notes on the research overall: Several histologies were represented in the cohort, which also included both smokers and never-smokers as well as patients whose samples were collected after neoadjuvant chemotherapy. From each patient came resected tumor tissue plus uninvolved lung tissue from that same patient, and the uninvolved lung tissue was described as non-adjacent to the tumor. Alongside flow cytometry, multiplex immunofluorescence, RNA-seq, exome sequencing and proteomics, TCR sequencing was applied to the same patients as one of several integrated assays. In total, the ICON cohort was made up of over a hundred surgical patients who had localized non-small cell lung cancer and whose tumors were resected. A total of fewer than 60 patients were included in the paired tumor versus uninvolved lung comparison of immunoSEQ T-cell fraction.

Worth noting for this clone: The specificity of this receptor is unknown. No base quality information exists; no much larger clone differs at one position.

Results the study describes overall, beyond this receptor: No difference in TCR-derived T-cell fraction was observed between the flow cytometry-defined immunotypes IM1 (good prognosis) and IM2 (poor prognosis). Because different assays used different pieces of the same tissue, intratumor heterogeneity could not be separated from technical variation. In line with immunofluorescence CD3 counts, TCRbeta sequencing supported higher T cell infiltration in tumors compared with uninvolved lung tissue. Because assay coverage varied across patients depending on available tissue quantity, TCR sequencing was performed for only a subset of the cohort.

CDR1 and CDR2 are drawn from the germline V gene: KGHSH, LQKENI. Clipping removes 4 bases from V and 0 bases from J, with 3 as the unmatched junction base count. The CDR3 numbers 14 residues from cysteine through phenylalanine. CDR3 DNA is the only sequence kept; it has 42 bases, read in frame from the first base. The T-cell fraction in tumor and uninvolved lung tissue was obtained from TCR sequencing using the immunoSEQ assay. The original methods were these. For survival analysis, patients were split into high (upper tertile) and low (lower two tertiles) T-cell fraction groups and compared by log-rank test. A signed-rank test was used to test differences in T-cell fraction between paired tumor and uninvolved lung samples. TCRdb retrieved this table from immuneACCESS and kept in-frame rearrangements only. Not all clones are present; in checked studies, unresolved V genes account for under half, and no reason is known for the remainder. The DNA gave D and trimming, while V, J and clone size come from that table. For this sample the table gives around 9,000 clones, of which over 65% were detected only once. Over 15% of the sample is taken by the ten largest.

Patient enrollment in ICON started in the first half of 2016, and the final patient was enrolled in 2018. A subcohort of 76 patients provided fresh tumor and matched uninvolved tissue for in-depth immune analyses, with TCR sequencing among those analyses. No cell sorting was done, and TCR sequencing was instead run on DNA isolated from bulk tissue. The TCR comes from a human donor with non-small cell lung cancer. The specimen was uninvolved lung tissue not adjacent to the tumor. The chain uses TRBV18 and TRBJ2-7; the central 7 bases match TRBD1. The bases are TGTGCCAGCTCACAGACAGGGCGCTCCTACGAGCAGTACTTC. It is translated as CASSQTGRSYEQYF.